The rows below give T cell receptor beta chains drawn from one sample of a study of cytomegalovirus exposure and HLA in healthy donors. Libraries were prepared by immunoSEQ multiplex PCR; TCRdb keeps only in-frame clonotypes and omits some of them. The table has 85,000 to 100,000 clones, less than 65% seen once; the top ten hold around 6.5%. Sequences were obtained from PBMCs. The receptor source for this set is a woman in her 30s in good health and CMV-seronegative. The CDR3 runs from the conserved cysteine through the conserved F or W.

V: TRBV27; J: TRBJ2-7; CDR3: CASRRDGLLGEQYF
V: TRBV11-2; J: TRBJ2-5; CDR3: CASSFSAQQETQYF
V: TRBV5-1; J: TRBJ1-2; CDR3: CASSPRGAGGYGYTF
V: TRBV7-9; J: TRBJ1-5; CDR3: CASSGTGAGQPQHF
V: TRBV7-8; J: TRBJ2-3; CDR3: CASSLAGEGPATDTQYF
V: TRBV19; J: TRBJ1-1; CDR3: CASRDWPRTEAFF
V: TRBV28; J: TRBJ2-7; CDR3: CASSSTGYEQYF
V: TRBV7-6; J: TRBJ2-7; CDR3: CASSLGAGVPYEQYF
V: TRBV10-1; J: TRBJ2-2; CDR3: CASSTGGGKVGELFF
V: TRBV7-3; J: TRBJ2-7; CDR3: CASSLSPGTRGEQYF
V: TRBV25-1; J: TRBJ1-2; CDR3: CASSEYIAGGYGYTF
V: TRBV6-5; J: TRBJ2-3; CDR3: CASSNSGRSDTQYF
V: TRBV30; J: TRBJ1-1; CDR3: CAWSLTGSGVAFF
V: TRBV9; J: TRBJ2-7; CDR3: CASSVAPRGGDGEQYF
V: TRBV5-8; J: TRBJ2-4; CDR3: CASSRGRTGGNIQYF